This TCR beta chain was sequenced in a study of cytomegalovirus exposure and HLA in healthy donors. In regard to this clone: Its antigen is not known.

TCRdb keeps only in-frame clones here, not all; method: immunoSEQ multiplex PCR. The sample gives 250,000 to 400,000 clones, nearly 90% of which show up once; roughly 0.88% is in the top ten. Trimming cost V 0 bases and J 10 bases; bases outside gene matches: 5. CDR3 size: 14 residues. CDR1 and CDR2 (germline): SGHNT, YENEEA. Study observations and caveats: Reported results showed that the classifier diagnosed cytomegalovirus status with high specificity and sensitivity.

The receptor was derived from a man in his thirties or forties in good health and CMV-seronegative. Sequenced material: PBMCs. The chain has TRBV11-3 and TRBJ2-1; 8 bases fit TRBD2. The CDR3 region has the DNA TGTGCCAGCAGCTTAGATCGGGGGGGCCGGGAGCAGTTCTTC. It translates to CASSLDRGGREQFF.